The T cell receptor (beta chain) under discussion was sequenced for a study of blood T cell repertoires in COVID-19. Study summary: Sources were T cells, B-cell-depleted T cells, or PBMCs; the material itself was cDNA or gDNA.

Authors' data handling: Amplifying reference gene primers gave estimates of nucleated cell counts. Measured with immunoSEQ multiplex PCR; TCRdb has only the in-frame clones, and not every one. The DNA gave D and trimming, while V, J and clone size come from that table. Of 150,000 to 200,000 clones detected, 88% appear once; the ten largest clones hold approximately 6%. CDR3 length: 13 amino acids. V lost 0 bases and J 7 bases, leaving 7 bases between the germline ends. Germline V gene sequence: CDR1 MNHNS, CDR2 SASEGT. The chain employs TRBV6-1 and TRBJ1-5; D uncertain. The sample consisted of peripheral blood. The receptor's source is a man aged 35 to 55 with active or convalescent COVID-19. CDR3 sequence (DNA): TGTGCCAGCAGTGAAGCGAGACAACAGCCCCAGCATTTT. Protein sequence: CASSEARQQPQHF.